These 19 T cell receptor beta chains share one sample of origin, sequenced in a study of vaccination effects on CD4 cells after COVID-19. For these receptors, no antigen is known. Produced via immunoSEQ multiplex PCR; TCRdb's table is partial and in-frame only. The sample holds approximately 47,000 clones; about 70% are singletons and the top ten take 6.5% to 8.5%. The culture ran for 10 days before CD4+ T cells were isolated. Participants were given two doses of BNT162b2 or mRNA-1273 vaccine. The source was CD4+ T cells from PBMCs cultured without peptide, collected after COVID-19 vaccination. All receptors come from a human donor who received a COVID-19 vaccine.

The CDR3 loop reads CASSLGAGPSYEQYF. DNA for the CDR3: TGCGCCAGCAGCTTGGGTGCGGGGCCTTCATACGAGCAGTACTTC. The V and J genes are TRBV5-1 and TRBJ2-7; tentative D call: TRBD2 (6 bases). The CDR3 has 15 residues. Germline CDR1 reads SGHRS; CDR2 reads YFSETQ. The ends were cut back, 0 bases at V and 4 bases at J, with 14 bases in the middle.

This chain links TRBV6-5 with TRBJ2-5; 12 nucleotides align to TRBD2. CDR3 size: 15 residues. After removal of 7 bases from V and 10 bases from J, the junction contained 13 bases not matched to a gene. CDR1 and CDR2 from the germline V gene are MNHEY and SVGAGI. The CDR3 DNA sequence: TGTGCCAGCACGCCCCCAGGACTAGCGGGGCAGATCCAGTACTTC. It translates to CASTPPGLAGQIQYF.

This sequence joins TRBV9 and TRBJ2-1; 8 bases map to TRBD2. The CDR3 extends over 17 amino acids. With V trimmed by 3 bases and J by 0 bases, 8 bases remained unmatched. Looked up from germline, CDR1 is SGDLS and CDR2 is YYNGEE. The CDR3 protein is CASSAYSGGGSYNEQFF. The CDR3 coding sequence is TGTGCCAGCAGCGCCTACAGCGGGGGAGGCTCCTACAATGAGCAGTTCTTC.

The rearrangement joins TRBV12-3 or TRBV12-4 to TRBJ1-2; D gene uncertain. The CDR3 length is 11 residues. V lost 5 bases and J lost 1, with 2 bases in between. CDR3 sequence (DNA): TGTGCCAGCAGTCTTAACTATGGCTACACCTTC. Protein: CASSLNYGYTF.

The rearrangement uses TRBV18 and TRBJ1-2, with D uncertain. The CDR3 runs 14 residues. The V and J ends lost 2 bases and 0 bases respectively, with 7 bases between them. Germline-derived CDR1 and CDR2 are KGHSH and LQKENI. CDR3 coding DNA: TGTGCCAGCTCACCAAACCCAGCTAACTATGGCTACACCTTC. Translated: CASSPNPANYGYTF.

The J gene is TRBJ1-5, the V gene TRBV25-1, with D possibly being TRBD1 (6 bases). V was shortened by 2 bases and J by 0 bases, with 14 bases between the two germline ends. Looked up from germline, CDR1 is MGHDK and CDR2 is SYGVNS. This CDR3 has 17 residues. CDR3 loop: CASSEPRGEHSNQPQHF. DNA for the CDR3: TGTGCCAGCAGTGAACCGAGGGGGGAGCATAGCAATCAGCCCCAGCATTTT.

CDR3 nucleotides: TGTGCCAGCAGTGTGGATAGCGGGGGGGATTTTGAGCAGTTCTTC. This translates into CASSVDSGGDFEQFF. This chain links TRBV6-4 with TRBJ2-1, with 11 positions matching TRBD2. Trimming removed 4 bases from V and 9 bases from J; junction bases left unmatched: 8. The CDR3 extends over 15 amino acids. CDR1 is MRHNA and CDR2 is SNTAGT in the germline V gene.

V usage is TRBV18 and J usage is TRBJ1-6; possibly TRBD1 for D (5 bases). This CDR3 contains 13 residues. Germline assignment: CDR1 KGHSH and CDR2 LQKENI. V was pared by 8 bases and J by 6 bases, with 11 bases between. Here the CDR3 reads CASEQGSNSPLHF. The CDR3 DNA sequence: TGTGCCAGCGAGCAGGGAAGTAATTCACCCCTCCACTTT.

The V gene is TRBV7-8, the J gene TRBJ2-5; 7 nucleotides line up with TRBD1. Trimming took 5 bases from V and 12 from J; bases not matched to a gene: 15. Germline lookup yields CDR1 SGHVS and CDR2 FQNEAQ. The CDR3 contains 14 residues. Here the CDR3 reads CASSTDRVGVPKYF. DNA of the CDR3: TGTGCCAGCAGCACCGACAGGGTCGGAGTCCCTAAGTACTTC.

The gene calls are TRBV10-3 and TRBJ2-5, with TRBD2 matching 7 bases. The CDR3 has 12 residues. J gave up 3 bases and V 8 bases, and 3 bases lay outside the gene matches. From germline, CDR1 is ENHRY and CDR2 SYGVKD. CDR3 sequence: CAIGLAEETQYF. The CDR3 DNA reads TGTGCCATCGGGCTAGCGGAAGAGACCCAGTACTTC.

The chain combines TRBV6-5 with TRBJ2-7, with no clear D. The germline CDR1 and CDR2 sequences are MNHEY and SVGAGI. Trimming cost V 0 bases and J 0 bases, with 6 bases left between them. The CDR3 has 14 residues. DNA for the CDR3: TGTGCCAGCAGTTACTCGTCCAGCTCCTACGAGCAGTACTTC. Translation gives CASSYSSSSYEQYF.

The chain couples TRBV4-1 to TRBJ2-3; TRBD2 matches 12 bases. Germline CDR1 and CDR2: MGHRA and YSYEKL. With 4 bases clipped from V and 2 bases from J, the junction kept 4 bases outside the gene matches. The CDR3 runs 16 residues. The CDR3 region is CASSRGLAGNTDTQYF. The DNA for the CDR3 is TGCGCCAGCAGCCGAGGACTAGCGGGGAACACAGATACGCAGTATTTT.

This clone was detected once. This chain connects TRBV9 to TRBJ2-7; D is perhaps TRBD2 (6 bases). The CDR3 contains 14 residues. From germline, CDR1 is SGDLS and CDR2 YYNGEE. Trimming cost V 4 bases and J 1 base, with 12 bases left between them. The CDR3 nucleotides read TGTGCCAGCAGCTTTGGAGGGACTTCCTACGAGCAGTACTTC. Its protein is CASSFGGTSYEQYF.

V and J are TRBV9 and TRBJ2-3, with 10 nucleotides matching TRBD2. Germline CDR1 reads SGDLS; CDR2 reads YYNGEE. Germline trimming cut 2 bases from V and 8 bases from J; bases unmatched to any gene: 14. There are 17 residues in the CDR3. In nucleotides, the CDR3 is TGTGCCAGCAGCGTTGAAGCGGGAGGGACGATCACGGCTACGCAGTATTTT. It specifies CASSVEAGGTITATQYF.

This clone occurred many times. Here the CDR3 DNA reads TGTGCCAGCAGTTTCAGGGGGCGGGTGCCCGGGGAGCTGTTTTTT. Its translation: CASSFRGRVPGELFF. V is TRBV27 and J is TRBJ2-2, with 8 bases aligning to TRBD1. CDR3 size: 15 residues. Germline-derived CDR1 and CDR2 are MNHEY and SMNVEV (reference sequence). V dropped 3 bases and J dropped 6; count of bases not matched to a gene: 6.

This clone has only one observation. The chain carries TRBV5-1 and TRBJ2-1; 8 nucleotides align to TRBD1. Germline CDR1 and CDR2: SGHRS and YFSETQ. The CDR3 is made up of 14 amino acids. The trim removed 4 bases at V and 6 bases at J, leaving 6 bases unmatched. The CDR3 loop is CASSHRTGTNEQFF. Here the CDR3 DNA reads TGCGCCAGCAGCCATCGGACAGGGACCAATGAGCAGTTCTTC.

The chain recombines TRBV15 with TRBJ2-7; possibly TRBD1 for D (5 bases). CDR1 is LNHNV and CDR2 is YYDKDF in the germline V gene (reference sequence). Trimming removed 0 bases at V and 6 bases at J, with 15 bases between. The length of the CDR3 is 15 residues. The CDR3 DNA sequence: TGTGCCACCAGCAGAGATCGCAGGGTCGGCTCCGAGCAGTACTTC. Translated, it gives CATSRDRRVGSEQYF.

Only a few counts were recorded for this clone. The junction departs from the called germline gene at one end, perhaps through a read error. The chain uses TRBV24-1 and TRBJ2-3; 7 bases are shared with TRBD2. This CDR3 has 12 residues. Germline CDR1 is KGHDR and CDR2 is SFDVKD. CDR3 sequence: CATSDLRGVMNF. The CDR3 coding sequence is TGTGCCACCAGTGATTTGCGGGGGGTCATGAATTTT.

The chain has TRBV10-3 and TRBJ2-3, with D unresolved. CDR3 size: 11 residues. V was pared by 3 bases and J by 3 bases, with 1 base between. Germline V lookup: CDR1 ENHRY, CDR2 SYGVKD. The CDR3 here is CAISETDTQYF. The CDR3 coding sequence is TGTGCCATCAGTGAAACAGATACGCAGTATTTT.